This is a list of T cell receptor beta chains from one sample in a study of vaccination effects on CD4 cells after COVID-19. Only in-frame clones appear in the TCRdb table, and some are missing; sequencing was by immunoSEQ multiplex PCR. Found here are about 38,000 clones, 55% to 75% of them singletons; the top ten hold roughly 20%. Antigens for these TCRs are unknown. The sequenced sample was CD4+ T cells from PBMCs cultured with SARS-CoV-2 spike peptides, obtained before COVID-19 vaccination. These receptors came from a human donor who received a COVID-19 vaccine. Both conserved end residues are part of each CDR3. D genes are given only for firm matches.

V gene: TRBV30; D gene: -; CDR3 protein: CAWSELNRDTF
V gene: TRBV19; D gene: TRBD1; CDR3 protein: CASSTNRGPNYGYTF
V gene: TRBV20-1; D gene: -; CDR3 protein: CSAIVTDTQYF
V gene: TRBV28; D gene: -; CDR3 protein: CASSPLDGGYGYTF
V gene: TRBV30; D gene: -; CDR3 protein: CAWSVGSGYTF
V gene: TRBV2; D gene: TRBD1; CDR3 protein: CASSLTGRGYTF
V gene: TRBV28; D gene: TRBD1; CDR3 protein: CASRQGGTGTEAFF
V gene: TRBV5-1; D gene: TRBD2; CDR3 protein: CASSLVLAGVFYEQYF
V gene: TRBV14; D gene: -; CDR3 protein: CASSQDIGGKLFF
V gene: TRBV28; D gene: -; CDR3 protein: CASSLTSRDEQYF
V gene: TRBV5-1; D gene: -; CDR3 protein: CASSPHAGGSYNEQFF
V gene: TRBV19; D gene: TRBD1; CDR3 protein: CASSRQGAGTGELFF
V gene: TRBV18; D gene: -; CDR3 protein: CASSQSTRPRNSPLHF
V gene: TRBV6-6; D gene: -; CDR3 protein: CASRLDGADNSPLHF
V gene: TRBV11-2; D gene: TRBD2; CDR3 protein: CASSRPPGLAGLTDTQYF
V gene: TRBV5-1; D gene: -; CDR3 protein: CASSLVSDGELFF
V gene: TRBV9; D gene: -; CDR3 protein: CASSVLGTTGNTIYF
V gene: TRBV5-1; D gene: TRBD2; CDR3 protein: CASSLSSGAYNEQFF
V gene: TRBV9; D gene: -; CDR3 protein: CASSEFDSRRSYEQYF
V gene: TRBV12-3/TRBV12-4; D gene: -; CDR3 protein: CASRSGANVLTF
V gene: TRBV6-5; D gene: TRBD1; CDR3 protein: CASRGQGKGQPQHF
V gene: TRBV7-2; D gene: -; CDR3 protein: CASSLGSMSGGGGYTF
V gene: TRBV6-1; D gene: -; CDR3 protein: CASSEAISGELFF
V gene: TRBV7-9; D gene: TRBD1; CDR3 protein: CASSFGPGQGFGYTF
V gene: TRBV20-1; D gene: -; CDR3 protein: CSAAARALWTF
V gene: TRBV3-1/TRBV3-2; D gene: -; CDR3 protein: CASSQGLAQGNYFNEQFF
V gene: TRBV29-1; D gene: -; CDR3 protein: CSVSTGRTEAFF
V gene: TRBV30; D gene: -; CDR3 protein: CAWSGGSSGELFF
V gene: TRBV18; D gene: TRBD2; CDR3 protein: CASSPRPAGGRSEGDEQFF
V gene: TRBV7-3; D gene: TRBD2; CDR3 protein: CASSLRGGGNIQYF
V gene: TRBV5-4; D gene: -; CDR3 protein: CASSLLHEQFF
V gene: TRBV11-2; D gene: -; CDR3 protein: CASSLVVRGGGYTF
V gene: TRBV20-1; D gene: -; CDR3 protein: CSASRQSTDTQYF
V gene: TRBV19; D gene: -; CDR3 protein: CASSPPGRFDGYTF
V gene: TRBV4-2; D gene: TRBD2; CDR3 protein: CASTGSSGGRGAGANVLTF
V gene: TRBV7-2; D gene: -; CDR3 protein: CASSGQRDREGGANVLTF
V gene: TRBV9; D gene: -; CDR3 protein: CASEGRSHSGANVLTF
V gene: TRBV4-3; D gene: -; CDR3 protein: CASSSRGAGDEQFF
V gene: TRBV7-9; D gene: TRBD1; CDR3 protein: CASSFKGAYNSPLHF
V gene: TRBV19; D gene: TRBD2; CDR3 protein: CASSPTPAGFKLDEQFF
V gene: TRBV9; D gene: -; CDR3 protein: CASSVDPAGSYEQYF
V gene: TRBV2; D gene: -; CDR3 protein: CASSLTSNYGYTF
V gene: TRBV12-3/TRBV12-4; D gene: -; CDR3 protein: CASSRRTENEQFF
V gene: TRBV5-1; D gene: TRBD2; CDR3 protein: CASSVTSGPQGTQYF
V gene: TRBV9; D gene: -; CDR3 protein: CASSVGAGPYGYTF
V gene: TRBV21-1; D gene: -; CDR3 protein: CASSKDRAGGPLKYNEQFF
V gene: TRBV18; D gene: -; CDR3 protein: CASSRTANYGYTF
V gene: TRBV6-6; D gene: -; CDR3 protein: CASTLGRTGNTIYF
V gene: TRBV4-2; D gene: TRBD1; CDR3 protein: CASSQGPGTGGLSEQYF
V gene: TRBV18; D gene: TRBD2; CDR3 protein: CASSPKTSGNEQFF
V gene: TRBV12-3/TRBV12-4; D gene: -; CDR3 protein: CASSKQDYGYTF